Listed below are T cell receptor beta chains from one sample, sequenced in a study of shared clonotypes between healthy human individuals. Produced via immunoSEQ multiplex PCR; TCRdb's table is partial and in-frame only. The table has some 1 million clones, 60% to 80% seen once; the top ten hold around 1.5%. The source material was memory CD4+ T cells sorted from blood. Every receptor here comes from a man aged 18 to 35 in good health. CDR3s include the opening cysteine and the closing phenylalanine or tryptophan. Fields, in order: J gene, V gene, clone size, CDR3 protein. Only some rows state a clone size, as once, few, many or a class for expanded clones.

TRBJ2-7 TRBV6-6 . CASTAPGTSSSYEQYF
TRBJ2-2 TRBV28 . CASLGFSTGELFF
TRBJ1-2 TRBV5-1 . CASSLGTGFSSGYTF
TRBJ2-7 TRBV14 few CASSQDARQGGYEQYF
TRBJ1-2 TRBV4-1 once CASSQGPTTSGYTF
TRBJ1-4 TRBV5-1 . CASSIGTVPEKLFF
TRBJ2-3 TRBV5-1 . CASSSMDLTDTQYF
TRBJ2-7 TRBV5-4 . CASSLGLAGPKNEQYF
TRBJ1-5 TRBV28 . CASSSAANQPQHF
TRBJ2-5 TRBV28 . CASSWVQSDTQYF
TRBJ2-3 TRBV5-1 . CASRPETTRDTQYF
TRBJ1-6 TRBV5-4 . CASSSQGDLGNSPLHF
TRBJ2-1 TRBV29-1 few CSVARDFLFF
TRBJ2-6 TRBV7-8 . CASSPRDFRAPSPLSGANVLTF
TRBJ2-6 TRBV27 . CASSSRAGANVLTF
TRBJ1-1 TRBV19 few CASSTQYGTEAFF
TRBJ2-5 TRBV5-1 few CASRNGLAVNQETQYF
TRBJ2-3 TRBV10-1 . CASSESISGGTDTQYF
TRBJ1-2 TRBV6-1 . CASSKRTGDGYTF
TRBJ1-5 TRBV27 . CASSLRGGPQHF
TRBJ2-7 TRBV5-1 . CASSLDSGLYEQYF
TRBJ2-7 TRBV30 few CAWGNPYEQYF
TRBJ2-7 TRBV5-1 . CASSMTSGGFSYEQYF
TRBJ1-1 TRBV5-1 . CASSIDRTKAFF
TRBJ1-5 TRBV4-1 . CASSQDGTGLRPQHF
TRBJ1-5 TRBV21-1 . CASSNVRGFDQPQHF
TRBJ2-7 TRBV5-4 . CASSLIDQGEFYF
TRBJ1-1 TRBV5-4 . CASSLGQQMNTEAFF
TRBJ1-2 TRBV5-1 many CASSLDVNYGYTF
TRBJ1-2 TRBV28 . CASRDGQADLGGYTF
TRBJ1-2 TRBV5-1 . CASSLAGFGYTF
TRBJ2-7 TRBV28 once CASRFSGTGSYEQYF
TRBJ2-6 TRBV7-3 . CASSSSPTASGANVLTF
TRBJ1-5 TRBV5-8 . CASSLGPSNQPQHF
TRBJ2-5 TRBV30 few CAWSVGGGSETQYF
TRBJ2-3 TRBV10-3 . CAISEPTSGGGPGKQYF
TRBJ2-1 TRBV7-9 . CASTPVNVNEQFF
TRBJ2-7 TRBV28 . CASSAPGHSYEQYF
TRBJ2-5 TRBV11-3 few CASSRGLAGGQETQYF
TRBJ1-1 TRBV28 . CASSIQQGGTEAFF
TRBJ2-1 TRBV21-1 once CASSRGSGLPAHNEQFF
TRBJ1-1 TRBV15 . CATSRDFGQGNEAFF
TRBJ1-4 TRBV4-1 . CASSLMAATNEKLFF
TRBJ1-6 TRBV5-1 . CASSLVQRDSPLHF
TRBJ2-5 TRBV30 . CAWSPPGTQETQYF
TRBJ2-1 TRBV27 . CASSLQREGYNEQFF
TRBJ1-1 TRBV18 . CASSQGTDTEAFF
TRBJ2-6 TRBV27 . CASCNSGANVLTF
TRBJ2-7 TRBV5-1 . CASSLGVSTLYEQYF
TRBJ2-5 TRBV18 . CASSPPMAQETQYF
TRBJ2-1 TRBV5-1 . CASSLGTSGSQSYEQFF
TRBJ2-7 TRBV9 . CASSVGTNGKSEQYF
TRBJ1-3 TRBV5-6 . CASSLVAGTSGNTIYF
TRBJ1-1 TRBV6-5 few CASSHKNTEAFF
TRBJ1-6 TRBV5-6 once CASSLKRISSYNSPLHF
TRBJ2-2 TRBV19 . CASSMLRGPNTGELFF
TRBJ1-5 TRBV7-2 . CASSPPGGSQPQHF
TRBJ1-5 TRBV30 . CAWSSGQGGQPQHF
TRBJ2-7 TRBV29-1 few CSVEYTYEQYF
TRBJ1-2 TRBV6-6 . CASSYRGRDYGYTF